This TCR beta chain is from a study of shared clonotypes between healthy human individuals. About the study: Three CD4 naive, three CD4 memory, two CD8 naive and one CD8 memory plate were used per donor.

The CDR3 covers 16 residues. Trimming stripped 1 base from V and 6 bases from J, with 19 bases between. Per the germline V gene, CDR1 is SGHRS and CDR2 is YFSETQ. This clone appeared once. The antigen is undetermined. The healthy adult donors were HIV-negative and reported no recent acute infections or vaccinations. The method was immunoSEQ multiplex PCR; TCRdb's version includes in-frame clones alone and lacks a portion of them. The profile covers over a million clones, with 95% to 99% appearing a single time and approximately 0.44% taken by the ten largest. Study results and limitations: Generation probability values for non-shared clonotypes were lower than those for clonotypes shared by all four donors. Some naive CD4 clonotypes, 4.5% to 5.5%, turned up in common across a few donors.

This chain links TRBV5-1 with TRBJ2-5; no firm D call. The sequence was collected from a man aged 30-40 years in good health. Specimen: naive CD4+ T cells sorted from blood. Subset defined: CD45RA+ positively selected. In DNA form, the CDR3 reads TGCGCCAGCAGCTTGTTAGGCAACCTCCTCCGACAGACCCAGTACTTC. This translates into CASSLLGNLLRQTQYF.